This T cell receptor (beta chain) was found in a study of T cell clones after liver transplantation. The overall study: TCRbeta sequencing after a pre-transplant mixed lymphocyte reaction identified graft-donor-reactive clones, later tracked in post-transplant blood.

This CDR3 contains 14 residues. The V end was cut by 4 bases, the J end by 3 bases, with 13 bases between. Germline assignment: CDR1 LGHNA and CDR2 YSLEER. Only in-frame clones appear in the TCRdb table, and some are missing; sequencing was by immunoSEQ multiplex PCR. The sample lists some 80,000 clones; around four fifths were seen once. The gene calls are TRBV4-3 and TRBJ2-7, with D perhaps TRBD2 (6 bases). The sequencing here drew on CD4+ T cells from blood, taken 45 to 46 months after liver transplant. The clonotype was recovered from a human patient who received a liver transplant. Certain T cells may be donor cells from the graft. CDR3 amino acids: CASSRAAGYYEQYF. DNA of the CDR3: TGCGCCAGCAGCCGCGCGGCGGGATACTACGAGCAGTACTTC.